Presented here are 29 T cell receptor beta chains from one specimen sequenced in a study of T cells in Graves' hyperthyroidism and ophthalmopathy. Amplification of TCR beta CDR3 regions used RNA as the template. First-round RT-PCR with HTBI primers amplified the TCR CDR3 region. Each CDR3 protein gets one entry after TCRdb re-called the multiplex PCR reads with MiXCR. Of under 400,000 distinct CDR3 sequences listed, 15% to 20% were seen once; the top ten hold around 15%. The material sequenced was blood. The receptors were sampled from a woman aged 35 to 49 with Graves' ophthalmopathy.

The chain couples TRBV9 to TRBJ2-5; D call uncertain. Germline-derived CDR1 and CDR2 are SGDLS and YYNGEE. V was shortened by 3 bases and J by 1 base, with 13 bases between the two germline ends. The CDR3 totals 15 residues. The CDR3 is CASSAAIVGQETQYF. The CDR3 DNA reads TGTGCCAGCAGCGCGGCTATAGTTGGCCAAGAGACCCAGTACTTC.

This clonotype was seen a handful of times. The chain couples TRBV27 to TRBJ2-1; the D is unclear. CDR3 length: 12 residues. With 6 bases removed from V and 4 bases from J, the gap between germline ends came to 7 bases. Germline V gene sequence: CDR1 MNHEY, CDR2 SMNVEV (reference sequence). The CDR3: CASRANYNEQFF. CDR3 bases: TGTGCCAGCAGAGCGAATTACAATGAGCAGTTCTTC.

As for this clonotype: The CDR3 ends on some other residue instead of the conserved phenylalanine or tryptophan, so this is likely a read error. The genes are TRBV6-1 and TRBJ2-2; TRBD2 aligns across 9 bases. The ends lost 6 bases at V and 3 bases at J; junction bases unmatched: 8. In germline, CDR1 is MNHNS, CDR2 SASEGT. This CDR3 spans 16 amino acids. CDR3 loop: CASRREGSRDTGELFL. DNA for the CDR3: TGTGCCAGCAGGCGGGAGGGCTCTCGGGACACCGGGGAGCTGTTTCTT.

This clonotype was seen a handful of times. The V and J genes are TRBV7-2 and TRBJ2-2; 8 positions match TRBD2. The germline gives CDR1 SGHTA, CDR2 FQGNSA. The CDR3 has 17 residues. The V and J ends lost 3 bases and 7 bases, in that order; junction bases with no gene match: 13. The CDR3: CASSLGPKGREVGELFF. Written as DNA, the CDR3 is TGTGCCAGCAGCTTGGGGCCTAAGGGGCGGGAGGTCGGGGAGCTGTTTTTT. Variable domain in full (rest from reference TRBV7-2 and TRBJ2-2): GAGVSQSPSNKVTEKGKDVELRCDPISGHTALYWYRQSLGQGLEFLIYFQGNSAPDKSGLPSDRFSAERTGGSVSTLTIQRTQQEDSAVYLCASSLGPKGREVGELFFGEGSRLTVL.

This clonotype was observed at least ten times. The DNA of the CDR3 is TGTGCCAGCACAACTCTAACAGGGCCGGCTCAGCCCCAGCATTTT. Amino acid sequence: CASTTLTGPAQPQHF. The V call is TRBV28, the J call TRBJ1-5; maybe TRBD1 (6 bases). CDR1 MDHEN and CDR2 SYDVKM come from the germline V gene. Trimming left V 7 bases short and J 6 bases short, with 19 bases between. The CDR3 covers 15 residues.

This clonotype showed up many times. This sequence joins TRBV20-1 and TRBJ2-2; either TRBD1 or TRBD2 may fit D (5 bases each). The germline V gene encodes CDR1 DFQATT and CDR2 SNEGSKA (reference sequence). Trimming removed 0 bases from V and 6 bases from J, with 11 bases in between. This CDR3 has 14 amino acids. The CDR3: CSAREGVVPGELFF. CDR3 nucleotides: TGCAGTGCTAGAGAGGGGGTGGTCCCCGGGGAGCTGTTTTTT.

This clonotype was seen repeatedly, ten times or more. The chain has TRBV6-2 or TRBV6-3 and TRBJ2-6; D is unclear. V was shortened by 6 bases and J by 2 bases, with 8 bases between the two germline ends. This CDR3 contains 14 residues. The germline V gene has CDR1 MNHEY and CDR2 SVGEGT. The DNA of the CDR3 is TGTGCCAGCAGCCCTATAGCTGGGGCCAACGTCCTGACTTTC. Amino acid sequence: CASSPIAGANVLTF.

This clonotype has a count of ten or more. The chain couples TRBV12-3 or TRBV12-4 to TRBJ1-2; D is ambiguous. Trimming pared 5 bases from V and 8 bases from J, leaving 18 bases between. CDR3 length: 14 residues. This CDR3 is CASSPSVGEHGYTF. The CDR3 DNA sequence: TGTGCCAGCAGTCCCTCGGTTGGGGAGCACGGCTACACCTTC.

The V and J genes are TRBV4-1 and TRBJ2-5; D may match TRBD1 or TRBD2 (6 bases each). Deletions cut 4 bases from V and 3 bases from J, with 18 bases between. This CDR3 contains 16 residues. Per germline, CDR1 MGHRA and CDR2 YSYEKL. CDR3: CASSRGVRGTEETQYF. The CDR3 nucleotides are TGCGCCAGCAGCCGGGGTGTGAGGGGGACTGAAGAGACCCAGTACTTC.

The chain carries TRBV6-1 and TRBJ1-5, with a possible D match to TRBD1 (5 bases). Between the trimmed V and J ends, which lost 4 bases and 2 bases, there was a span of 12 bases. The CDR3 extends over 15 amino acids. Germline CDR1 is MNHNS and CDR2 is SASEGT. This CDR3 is CASSVIQAGNQPQHF. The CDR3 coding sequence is TGTGCCAGCAGTGTGATACAGGCAGGCAATCAGCCCCAGCATTTT.

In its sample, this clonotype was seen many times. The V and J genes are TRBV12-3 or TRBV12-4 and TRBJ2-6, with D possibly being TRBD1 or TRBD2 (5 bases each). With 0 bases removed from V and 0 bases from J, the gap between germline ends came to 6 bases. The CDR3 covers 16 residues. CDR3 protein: CASSLAGDSGANVLTF. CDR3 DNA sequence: TGTGCCAGCAGTTTAGCGGGGGACTCTGGGGCCAACGTCCTGACTTTC.

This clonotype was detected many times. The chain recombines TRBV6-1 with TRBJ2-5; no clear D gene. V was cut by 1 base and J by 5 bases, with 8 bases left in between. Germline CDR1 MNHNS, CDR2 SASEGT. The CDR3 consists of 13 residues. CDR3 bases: TGTGCCAGCAGTGAAGGGCAGAGGGAGACCCAGTACTTC. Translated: CASSEGQRETQYF.

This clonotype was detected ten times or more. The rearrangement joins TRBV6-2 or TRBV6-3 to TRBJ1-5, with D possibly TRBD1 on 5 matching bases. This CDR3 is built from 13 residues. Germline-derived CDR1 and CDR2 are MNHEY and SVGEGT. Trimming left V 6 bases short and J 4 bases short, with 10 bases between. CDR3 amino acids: CASRGHSNQPQHF. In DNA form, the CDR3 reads TGTGCCAGCAGAGGACACTCAAATCAGCCCCAGCATTTT.

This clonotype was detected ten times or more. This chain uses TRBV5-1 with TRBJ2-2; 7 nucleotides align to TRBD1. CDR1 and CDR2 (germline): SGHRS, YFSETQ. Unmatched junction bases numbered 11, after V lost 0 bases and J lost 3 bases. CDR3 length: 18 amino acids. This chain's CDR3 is CASSLAPGGVVDTGELFF. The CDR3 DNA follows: TGCGCCAGCAGCTTGGCCCCAGGGGGAGTTGTGGACACCGGGGAGCTGTTTTTT.

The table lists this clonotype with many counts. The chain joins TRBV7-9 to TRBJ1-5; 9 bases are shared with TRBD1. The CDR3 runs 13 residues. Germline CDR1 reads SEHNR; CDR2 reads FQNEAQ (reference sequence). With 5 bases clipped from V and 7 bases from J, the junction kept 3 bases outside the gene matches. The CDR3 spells CASSPDRGQPQHF. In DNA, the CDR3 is TGTGCCAGCAGCCCGGACAGGGGACAGCCCCAGCATTTT.

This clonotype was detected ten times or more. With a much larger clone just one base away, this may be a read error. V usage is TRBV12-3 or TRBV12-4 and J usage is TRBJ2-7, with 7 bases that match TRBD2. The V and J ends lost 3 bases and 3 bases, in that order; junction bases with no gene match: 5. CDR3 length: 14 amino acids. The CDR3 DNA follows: TGTGCCAGCAGTTTTAACGGCGGGAGCTACGAGCAGTACTTC. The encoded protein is CASSFNGGSYEQYF.

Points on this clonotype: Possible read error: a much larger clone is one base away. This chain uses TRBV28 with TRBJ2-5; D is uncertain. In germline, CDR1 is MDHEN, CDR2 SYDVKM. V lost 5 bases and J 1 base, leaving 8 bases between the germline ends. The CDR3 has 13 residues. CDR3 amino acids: CASSPYVQETQYF. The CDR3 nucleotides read TGTGCCAGCAGTCCCTATGTCCAAGAGACCCAGTACTTC.

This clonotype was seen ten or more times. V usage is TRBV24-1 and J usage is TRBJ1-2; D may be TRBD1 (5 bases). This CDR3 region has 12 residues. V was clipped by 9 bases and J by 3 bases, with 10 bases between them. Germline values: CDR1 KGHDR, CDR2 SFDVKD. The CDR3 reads CATGDSYYGYTF. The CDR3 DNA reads TGTGCCACCGGAGACAGCTACTATGGCTACACCTTC.

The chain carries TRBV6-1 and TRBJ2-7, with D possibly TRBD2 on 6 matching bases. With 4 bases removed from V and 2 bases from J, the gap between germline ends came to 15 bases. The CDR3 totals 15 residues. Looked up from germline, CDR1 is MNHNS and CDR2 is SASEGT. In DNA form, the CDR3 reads TGTGCCAGCAGTGCCGGGACTCAGGAACCCTACGAGCAGTACTTC. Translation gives CASSAGTQEPYEQYF.

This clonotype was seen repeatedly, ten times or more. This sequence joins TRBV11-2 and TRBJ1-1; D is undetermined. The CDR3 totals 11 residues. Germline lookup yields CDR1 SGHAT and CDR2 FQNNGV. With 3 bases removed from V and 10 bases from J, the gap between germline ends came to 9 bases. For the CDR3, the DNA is TGTGCCAGCAGCTTCGGGTCCCGAGCTTTCTTT. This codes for CASSFGSRAFF. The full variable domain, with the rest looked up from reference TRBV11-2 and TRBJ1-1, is EAGVAQSPRYKIIEKRQSVAFWCNPISGHATLYWYQQILGQGPKLLIQFQNNGVVDDSQLPKDRFSAERLKGVDSTLKIQPAKLEDSAVYLCASSFGSRAFFGQGTRLTVV.

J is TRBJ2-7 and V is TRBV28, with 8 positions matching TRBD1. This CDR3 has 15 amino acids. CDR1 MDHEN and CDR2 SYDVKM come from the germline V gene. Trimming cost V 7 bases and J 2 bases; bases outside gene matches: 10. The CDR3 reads CASTESGTGTYEQYF. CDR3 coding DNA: TGTGCCAGCACCGAGTCCGGGACAGGTACCTACGAGCAGTACTTC.

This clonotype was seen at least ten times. This CDR3 reads CASSLGAGFSTEAFF. The CDR3 nucleotides read TGTGCCAGCAGTCTAGGGGCAGGGTTTAGCACTGAAGCTTTCTTT. V gene TRBV27 combines with J gene TRBJ1-1; possible D gene TRBD1, 5 bases. From germline, CDR1 is MNHEY and CDR2 SMNVEV (reference sequence). The V and J ends lost 5 bases and 4 bases respectively, with 17 bases between them. The CDR3 totals 15 residues.

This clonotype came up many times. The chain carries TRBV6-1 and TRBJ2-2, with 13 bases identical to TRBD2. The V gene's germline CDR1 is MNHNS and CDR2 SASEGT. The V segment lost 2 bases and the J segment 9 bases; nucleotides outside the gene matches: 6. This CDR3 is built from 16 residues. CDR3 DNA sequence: TGTGCCAGCAGTGAATGGACTAGCGGGAGTGCTTGGGAGCTGTTTTTT. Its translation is CASSEWTSGSAWELFF.

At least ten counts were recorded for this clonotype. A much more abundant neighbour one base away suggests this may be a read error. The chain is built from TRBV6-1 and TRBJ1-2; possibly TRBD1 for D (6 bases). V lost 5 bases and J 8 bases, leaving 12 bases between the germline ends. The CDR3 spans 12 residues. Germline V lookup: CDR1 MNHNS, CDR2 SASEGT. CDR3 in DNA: TGTGCCAGCAGTCAAACAGGGAGGGGCTACACCTTC. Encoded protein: CASSQTGRGYTF.

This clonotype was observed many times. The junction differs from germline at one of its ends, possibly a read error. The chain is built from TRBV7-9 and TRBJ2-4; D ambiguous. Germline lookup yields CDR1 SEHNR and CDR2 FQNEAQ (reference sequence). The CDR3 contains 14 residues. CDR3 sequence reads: CASNLVGLKNIQYF. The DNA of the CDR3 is TGTGCCAGCAACTTAGTCGGCCTAAAAAACATTCAGTACTTC.

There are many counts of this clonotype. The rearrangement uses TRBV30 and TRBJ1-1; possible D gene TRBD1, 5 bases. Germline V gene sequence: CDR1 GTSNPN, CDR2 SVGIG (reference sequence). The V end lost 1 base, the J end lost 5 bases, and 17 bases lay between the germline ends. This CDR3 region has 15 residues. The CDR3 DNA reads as TGTGCCTGGAGTGCTCCCAGGGCGCATCGGACTGAAGCTTTCTTT. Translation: CAWSAPRAHRTEAFF.

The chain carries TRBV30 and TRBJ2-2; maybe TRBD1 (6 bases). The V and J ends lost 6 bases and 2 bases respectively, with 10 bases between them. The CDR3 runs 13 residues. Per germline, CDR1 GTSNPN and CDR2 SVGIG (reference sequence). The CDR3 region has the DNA TGTGCCTGCAGGGGTTCTAACACCGGGGAGCTGTTTTTT. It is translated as CACRGSNTGELFF.

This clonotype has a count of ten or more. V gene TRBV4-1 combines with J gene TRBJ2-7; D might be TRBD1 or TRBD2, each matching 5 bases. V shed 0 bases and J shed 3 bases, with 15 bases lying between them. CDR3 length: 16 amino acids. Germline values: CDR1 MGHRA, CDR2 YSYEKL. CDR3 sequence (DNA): TGCGCCAGCAGCCAAGAGCAATCCGGGGCCGACTACGAGCAGTACTTC. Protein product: CASSQEQSGADYEQYF.

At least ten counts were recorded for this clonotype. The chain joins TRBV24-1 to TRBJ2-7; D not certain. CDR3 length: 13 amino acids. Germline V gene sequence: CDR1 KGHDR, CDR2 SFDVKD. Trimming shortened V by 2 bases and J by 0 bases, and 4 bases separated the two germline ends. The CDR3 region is CATSDSDSYEQYF. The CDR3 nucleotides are TGTGCCACCAGTGATTCGGACTCCTACGAGCAGTACTTC.